This section outlines one T cell receptor (beta chain) sequence together with its context. This sample was taken from a study of blood T cell repertoires in COVID-19. Study-level background: Samples of COVID-19 (acute and convalescent) were obtained from the United States, Italy and Spain.

Germline CDR1 and CDR2: MDHEN and SYDVKM. The CDR3 runs 14 residues. Trimming cost V 3 bases and J 2 bases; bases outside gene matches: 2. In the original workflow: Estimates of nucleated cell counts were drawn from the amplification of reference gene primers. Sequencing used immunoSEQ multiplex PCR; TCRdb keeps in-frame clones, though not all of them. The V and J calls and the clone size are those of that table, but D and trimming were determined from the DNA. The repertoire has about 55,000 clones, roughly four fifths of them found once; the top ten carry around 2%. The origin of this receptor is a woman aged 60-75 years with acute or convalescent COVID-19. The chain couples TRBV28 to TRBJ1-2, with TRBD1 matching 8 bases. The specimen was peripheral blood. The CDR3, as DNA: TGTGCCAGCAGTTTGGCAGGGGGCAACTATGGCTACACCTTC. This translates into CASSLAGGNYGYTF.